The 28 T cell receptor beta chains below come from one sample, sequenced in a study of OX40 agonist ivuxolimab in advanced cancers. The method was immunoSEQ multiplex PCR; TCRdb's version includes in-frame clones alone and lacks a portion of them. The sample lists over 100,000 clones, around 93% occurring once. The input for sequencing was CD4+ or CD8+ T cells sorted from blood, taken in a trial of the OX40 agonist ivuxolimab. The receptors here all came from an adult with an advanced solid tumor such as melanoma, head and neck, liver or kidney cancer.

The chain combines TRBV6-6 with TRBJ2-1; D is unclear. Between the trimmed V and J ends, which lost 2 bases and 3 bases, there was a span of 2 bases. Germline V gene sequence: CDR1 MNHNY, CDR2 SVGAGI (reference sequence). The CDR3 totals 12 residues. The CDR3 here is CASSYGYNEQFF. The CDR3 nucleotides are TGTGCCAGCAGTTACGGCTACAATGAGCAGTTCTTC.

The chain has TRBV2 and TRBJ1-5, with 8 nucleotides matching TRBD1. V lost 3 bases and J lost 7; bases outside the gene matches: 8. The CDR3 is 15 amino acids. CDR1 SNHLY and CDR2 FYNNEI come from the germline V gene. The CDR3 sequence: CASSEFQGAYQPQHF. CDR3 nucleotide sequence: TGTGCCAGCAGTGAGTTCCAGGGGGCTTACCAGCCCCAGCATTTT.

The DNA of the CDR3 is TGTGCCATCAGTGATCGGGGATCCCAGCCCCAGCATTTT. It yields the protein CAISDRGSQPQHF. This chain joins TRBV10-3 and TRBJ1-5, with D hard to call. Germline CDR1 and CDR2: ENHRY and SYGVKD. The CDR3 spans 13 residues. V was shortened by 3 bases and J by 7 bases, with 10 bases between the two germline ends.

The chain has TRBV6-5 and TRBJ1-5; D remains ambiguous. This CDR3 is 15 amino acids long. Germline V gene lookup returns CDR1 MNHEY and CDR2 SVGAGI. V was cut by 5 bases and J by 5 bases, with 16 bases left in between. The CDR3 DNA reads TGTGCCAGCAGTGCATTCACAGAAGATCATCAGCCCCAGCATTTT. Its protein is CASSAFTEDHQPQHF.

The V gene is TRBV4-2, the J gene TRBJ1-2; 8 bases are a match to TRBD1. This CDR3 contains 16 residues. Losses at the gene ends were 3 bases for V and 0 bases for J; bases not matched to a gene: 6. Germline V gives CDR1 LGHNA, CDR2 YNFKEQ. This CDR3 is CASSHRGQGPNYGYTF. As DNA, the CDR3 is TGTGCCAGCAGCCATAGAGGACAGGGCCCTAACTATGGCTACACCTTC.

The V gene is TRBV7-2, the J gene TRBJ1-1, with TRBD1 matching 9 bases. This CDR3 contains 15 residues. J gave up 4 bases and V 3 bases, and 6 bases lay outside the gene matches. Germline V lookup: CDR1 SGHTA, CDR2 FQGNSA. CDR3 sequence reads: CASSFQLTGGTEAFF. DNA of the CDR3: TGTGCCAGCAGCTTCCAGTTGACAGGGGGCACTGAAGCTTTCTTT.

The rearrangement joins TRBV30 to TRBJ2-7; D is perhaps TRBD1 (6 bases). Germline values: CDR1 GTSNPN, CDR2 SVGIG (reference sequence). The CDR3 length is 14 residues. V shed 3 bases and J shed 2 bases, with 14 bases lying between them. CDR3 sequence: CAWSPDRVPYEQYF. As DNA, the CDR3 is TGTGCCTGGAGCCCGGACAGAGTTCCCTACGAGCAGTACTTC. Looking up the rest from reference TRBV30 and TRBJ2-7 gives the full variable domain: SQTIHQWPATLVQPVGSPLSLECTVEGTSNPNLYWYRQAAGRGLQLLFYSVGIGQISSEVPQNLSASRPQDRQFILSSKKLLLSDSGFYLCAWSPDRVPYEQYFGPGTRLTVT.

This clone has just one count. The CDR3 loop reads CAIRTSGAPEQFF. The DNA for the CDR3 is TGTGCCATCAGGACTAGCGGGGCACCGGAGCAGTTCTTC. The chain uses TRBV10-3 and TRBJ2-1; 11 nucleotides line up with TRBD2. CDR3 length equals 13 residues. CDR1 is ENHRY, CDR2 SYGVKD, per germline. Unmatched junction bases numbered 5, after V lost 6 bases and J lost 10 bases.

The chain links TRBV6-1 to TRBJ1-1; 7 bases match TRBD1. The CDR3 covers 14 residues. Germline loops: CDR1 MNHNS, CDR2 SASEGT. J gave up 3 bases and V 6 bases, and 7 bases lay outside the gene matches. CDR3 residues: CASRIQGGDTEAFF. CDR3 nucleotides: TGTGCCAGCAGGATTCAGGGGGGGGACACTGAAGCTTTCTTT.

This chain uses TRBV19 with TRBJ2-5, with TRBD2 matching 9 bases. J gave up 4 bases and V 5 bases, and 5 bases lay outside the gene matches. This CDR3 is built from 14 residues. CDR1 is LNHDA, CDR2 SQIVND, per germline (reference sequence). CDR3 region: CASSAGGMIETQYF. The CDR3 nucleotides are TGTGCCAGTAGTGCGGGGGGGATGATAGAGACCCAGTACTTC.

The chain employs TRBV10-3 and TRBJ1-2; TRBD1 aligns across 7 bases. Trimming cost V 4 bases and J 1 base; bases outside gene matches: 3. The CDR3 spans 14 residues. Germline lookup yields CDR1 ENHRY and CDR2 SYGVKD. In DNA, the CDR3 is TGTGCCATCAGTGTGGACAGGCTTAACTATGGCTACACCTTC. Its translation is CAISVDRLNYGYTF.

The rearrangement links TRBV27 to TRBJ1-5; weak D call: TRBD1 (6 bases). V was clipped by 5 bases and J by 7 bases, with 15 bases between them. CDR1 MNHEY and CDR2 SMNVEV come from the germline V gene (reference sequence). The CDR3 covers 14 residues. In nucleotides, the CDR3 is TGTGCCAGCAGTGGTAACAGGGTAGGCCAGCCCCAGCATTTT. Protein sequence: CASSGNRVGQPQHF.

This rearrangement joins TRBV9 to TRBJ2-4; 9 positions match TRBD2. CDR1 and CDR2 from the germline V gene are SGDLS and YYNGEE. Losses at the gene ends were 2 bases for V and 7 bases for J; bases not matched to a gene: 7. CDR3 size: 15 residues. The CDR3 reads CASSVSSGTSNIQYF. The CDR3 DNA sequence: TGTGCCAGCAGCGTCTCCTCCGGGACTAGCAACATTCAGTACTTC.

The genes are TRBV7-8 and TRBJ2-2, with D perhaps TRBD1 (5 bases). V was trimmed by 2 bases and J by 3 bases, leaving 10 bases between them. CDR3 length: 15 residues. CDR1 and CDR2 (germline): SGHVS, FQNEAQ. Here the CDR3 DNA reads TGTGCCAGCAGCTTAAGGCAGGGTGACACCGGGGAGCTGTTTTTT. It codes for CASSLRQGDTGELFF.

The chain couples TRBV18 to TRBJ2-7; D is tentatively TRBD1 or TRBD2 (5 bases each). V gave up 4 bases and J gave up 3 bases, with 13 bases separating them. The CDR3 covers 14 residues. Per germline, CDR1 KGHSH and CDR2 LQKENI. Here the CDR3 DNA reads TGTGCCAGCTCACTGGGGACGGAGAGCTACGAGCAGTACTTC. Protein product: CASSLGTESYEQYF.

The V and J genes are TRBV7-2 and TRBJ2-7; 7 bases agree with TRBD1. Germline V gives CDR1 SGHTA, CDR2 FQGNSA. The junction had 17 bases not matched to a gene; V was cut back by 5 bases and J by 4 bases. This CDR3 has 17 amino acids. CDR3 region: CASSREGEQGLPYEQYF. CDR3 coding DNA: TGTGCCAGCAGCCGCGAGGGCGAACAGGGGCTCCCATACGAGCAGTACTTC.

The chain couples TRBV7-9 to TRBJ2-2; 8 bases fit TRBD1. Per germline, CDR1 SEHNR and CDR2 FQNEAQ (reference sequence). This CDR3 is built from 16 residues. Losses at the gene ends were 0 bases for V and 5 bases for J; bases not matched to a gene: 5. CDR3 in DNA: TGTGCCAGCAGCTTAGCGGCAGGGGGCTCGACCGGGGAGCTGTTTTTT. Amino acid sequence: CASSLAAGGSTGELFF.

V is TRBV6-5 and J is TRBJ2-1, with TRBD2 matching 8 bases. Germline CDR1 and CDR2: MNHEY and SVGAGI. V lost 6 bases and J lost 10; bases outside the gene matches: 14. This CDR3 spans 15 amino acids. The DNA for the CDR3 is TGTGCCAGCAGCCTCGGAGCGGGGGCCCACAGGGAGCAGTTCTTC. This sequence encodes CASSLGAGAHREQFF.

The gene calls are TRBV29-1 and TRBJ1-1; the D is unclear. The CDR3 has 12 amino acids. V shed 4 bases and J shed 1 base, with 7 bases lying between them. CDR1 is SQVTM, CDR2 ANQGSEA, per germline. The CDR3 is CSVAGRNTEAFF. The CDR3 DNA reads TGCAGCGTTGCGGGTCGGAACACTGAAGCTTTCTTT.

The chain employs TRBV4-3 and TRBJ1-5, with a tentative D call TRBD1 (5 bases). The CDR3 covers 15 residues. The germline V gene has CDR1 LGHNA and CDR2 YSLEER. Trimming took off 0 bases at V and 1 base at J, with 7 bases between the two ends. The CDR3 DNA follows: TGCGCCAGCAGCCAAGAGTCAGGGAGCAATCAGCCCCAGCATTTT. The encoded protein is CASSQESGSNQPQHF.

The chain uses TRBV7-2 and TRBJ1-2; 7 positions agree with TRBD1. V shed 5 bases and J 7 bases; nucleotides not matched to a gene: 7. Per the germline V gene, CDR1 is SGHTA and CDR2 is FQGNSA. The CDR3 extends over 13 amino acids. CDR3 region: CASSEGQIGGYTF. DNA for the CDR3: TGTGCCAGCAGCGAGGGACAGATTGGTGGCTACACCTTC.

This sequence joins TRBV6-5 and TRBJ2-7; D possibly corresponds to TRBD2 (5 bases). CDR1 is MNHEY, CDR2 SVGAGI, per germline. Trimming shortened V by 6 bases and J by 2 bases, and 11 bases separated the two germline ends. The CDR3 consists of 13 residues. For the CDR3, the DNA is TGTGCCAGCAGGAGGGCCCCAACCTACGAGCAGTACTTC. Protein: CASRRAPTYEQYF.

V usage is TRBV7-2 and J usage is TRBJ1-2; D gene ambiguous. CDR1 is SGHTA, CDR2 FQGNSA, per germline. The CDR3 sequence is 12 residues long. Trimming cost V 6 bases and J 13 bases, with 18 bases left between them. In nucleotides, the CDR3 is TGTGCCAGCAGACAACCGGGCTATTGGAGCACCTTC. It translates to CASRQPGYWSTF.

The chain employs TRBV5-6 and TRBJ2-7; TRBD1 agrees at 11 bases. This CDR3 has 17 residues. The V gene end was trimmed by 4 bases and the J gene end by 4 bases; junction bases not matched to a gene: 13. Germline lookup yields CDR1 SGHDT and CDR2 YYEEEE. In nucleotides, the CDR3 is TGTGCCAGCAGCCCCCTGGGACAGGGGGTGATGTTTTACGAGCAGTACTTC. This codes for CASSPLGQGVMFYEQYF.

The V gene is TRBV5-6, the J gene TRBJ2-7, with D maybe TRBD1 (6 bases). Germline CDR1 and CDR2: SGHDT and YYEEEE. V dropped 3 bases and J dropped 2 bases, with 6 bases sitting between them. This CDR3 has 12 amino acids. The CDR3 reads CASSWTAYEQYF. CDR3 DNA: TGTGCCAGCAGCTGGACAGCCTACGAGCAGTACTTC.

This clone was picked up a small number of times. The chain has TRBV5-1 and TRBJ2-3, with D possibly being TRBD2 (5 bases). This CDR3 has 16 amino acids. Germline V CDR1 and CDR2: SGHRS, YFSETQ. V lost 6 bases and J 2 bases, leaving 19 bases between the germline ends. The CDR3 spells CASKDLGIRDTDTQYF. Written as DNA, the CDR3 is TGCGCCAGCAAGGATCTCGGGATCCGCGACACAGATACGCAGTATTTT.

This chain links TRBV10-3 with TRBJ2-2; a possible D gene is TRBD1 (6 bases). This CDR3 is built from 15 residues. Germline-derived CDR1 and CDR2 are ENHRY and SYGVKD. Deletions cut 11 bases from V and 2 bases from J, with 18 bases between. For the CDR3, the DNA is TGTGCCTCCCGTGTCGGGACACCCAACACCGGGGAGCTGTTTTTT. This gives the protein CASRVGTPNTGELFF.

This clone has only one observation. The CDR3 region has the DNA TGCGCCAGCAGCCAAGCCCTACCGGGACAGGTTGGGGCCAGCCAAGAGACCCAGTACTTC. It specifies CASSQALPGQVGASQETQYF. The chain carries TRBV4-1 and TRBJ2-5, with 8 nucleotides matching TRBD1. The CDR3 covers 20 residues. The V segment lost 1 base and the J segment 1 base; nucleotides outside the gene matches: 17. Germline CDR1 and CDR2: MGHRA and YSYEKL.